Presented here are 5 T cell receptor beta chains from one specimen sequenced in a study of blood T cell repertoires in COVID-19. Method: immunoSEQ multiplex PCR; TCRdb's copy keeps in-frame clones and lacks some. The sample lists approximately 170,000 clones; over 75% were seen once. The sample was peripheral blood. Every receptor here comes from a man aged 65 to 79 who had recovered from COVID-19.

This clone was seen a few times. The J gene is TRBJ2-2, the V gene TRBV3-1 (or the pseudogene TRBV3-2); 9 nucleotides line up with TRBD2. J lost 6 bases, V lost 5 bases, and 4 bases had no gene match. In germline, CDR1 is LGHDT, CDR2 YNNKEL (reference sequence). This CDR3 contains 14 residues. CDR3 protein: CASSEGLAPGELFF. The CDR3 DNA reads as TGTGCCAGCAGCGAGGGACTAGCCCCCGGGGAGCTGTTTTTT.

The gene calls are TRBV4-1 and TRBJ2-5; 7 bases match TRBD2. The CDR3 is 16 residues long. Germline V gene sequence: CDR1 MGHRA, CDR2 YSYEKL. J was trimmed by 4 bases and V by 4 bases; bases with no gene match: 12. The CDR3 bases are TGCGCCAGCAGCCGTCTTGTGGGGGGGGTGGGAGAGACCCAGTACTTC. This codes for CASSRLVGGVGETQYF.

To note about this clone: At the DNA level, this CDR3 is encoded by other sequences in the same sample as well. V and J are TRBV9 and TRBJ2-1; 9 bases align to TRBD2. The CDR3 totals 14 residues. Germline values: CDR1 SGDLS, CDR2 YYNGEE. The V gene end was trimmed by 2 bases and the J gene end by 10 bases; junction bases not matched to a gene: 7. The DNA for the CDR3 is TGTGCCAGCAGCGTGTGGCGGGAGGGGAGGGAGCAGTTCTTC. Translated: CASSVWREGREQFF.

The CDR3 bases are TGTGCCAGCAGTTTTCGACGGACAACGACTGAAGCTTTCTTT. This encodes CASSFRRTTTEAFF. V usage is TRBV6-2 or TRBV6-3 and J usage is TRBJ1-1; D is perhaps TRBD1 (5 bases). Germline V CDR1 and CDR2: MNHEY, SVGEGT. Between the trimmed V and J ends, which lost 4 bases and 5 bases, there was a span of 14 bases. This CDR3 comprises 14 residues.

This clone was counted between two and nine times. The V call is TRBV2, the J call TRBJ1-1; 7 bases align to TRBD1. The CDR3 spans 15 residues. J was trimmed by 1 base and V by 6 bases; bases with no gene match: 8. Germline-derived CDR1 and CDR2 are SNHLY and FYNNEI. The CDR3 DNA is TGTGCCAGCAGAGAGGACAGGCCGGGGAACACTGAAGCTTTCTTT. Translation gives CASREDRPGNTEAFF. Full variable domain (rest looked up from reference TRBV2 and TRBJ1-1): EPEVTQTPSHQVTQMGQEVILRCVPISNHLYFYWYRQILGQKVEFLVSFYNNEISEKSEIFDDQFSVERPDGSNFTLKIRSTKLEDSAMYFCASREDRPGNTEAFFGQGTRLTVV.